The clone carrying this TCR beta chain was seen at least ten times. The antigen is unknown. Preparation of the TCRbeta library used unique molecular identifiers. TCRdb called the PCR reads again in MiXCR, with one record for every CDR3 protein. Of about 260,000 distinct CDR3 sequences in the sample, 6.5% to 10% were seen once. This sample is drawn from a study of T-cell reconstitution after alpha-beta-depleted transplantation in children. The study's findings and limits: Roughly two months post-transplant, alpha-beta T cells reportedly originated from several hundred graft clones that had expanded.

V was pared by 0 bases and J by 8 bases, with 12 bases between. This CDR3 comprises 15 residues. In germline, CDR1 is SGHRS, CDR2 YFSETQ. This receptor was identified in a male patient aged 10-17 years who had a stem cell transplant for acute lymphoblastic leukemia, so the T cells may come from the graft donor. The V call is TRBV5-1, the J call TRBJ1-6; D is possibly TRBD1 (5 bases). The specimen comprised PBMCs, mostly from graft donor cells, sampled 180 days after TCRalphabeta/CD19-depleted stem cell transplant. The CDR3 loop is CASSLGGTRYSPLHF. The CDR3 coding sequence is TGCGCCAGCAGCTTGGGGGGCACTCGGTATTCACCCCTCCACTTT.